This TCR beta chain was recovered during a study of molecular identifiers for immune sequencing clone quantification. Study observations and caveats: Barcode sharing among identical TCR molecules could make large clones appear smaller.

The germline V gene encodes CDR1 DFQATT and CDR2 SNEGSKA (reference sequence). V dropped 6 bases and J dropped 0 bases, with 8 bases sitting between them. The CDR3 runs to 13 residues. Naive CD8 T cells underwent sorting with the CD8+CD4-CCR7+CD45RA+ definition. This clonotype was recorded many times. Its antigen is currently unknown. TCRdb analysed the PCR reads with MiXCR anew, one entry per CDR3 protein. Of under 600,000 distinct CDR3 sequences detected, 20% to 25% appear once; the ten largest clones hold around 0.84%. This sequence was found in a human donor in good health. Some libraries in this study had Jurkat cell RNA spiked in. V gene TRBV20-1 combines with J gene TRBJ2-2; D is ambiguous. Sequenced: naive CD8+ T cells from blood, with Jurkat cell RNA spiked in. As for subset: FACS-sorted CD8+CD4-CCR7+CD45RA+ naive T cells. In DNA form, the CDR3 reads TGCAGTGCCCTTGGGCCGAACACCGGGGAGCTGTTTTTT. Translated, it gives CSALGPNTGELFF.